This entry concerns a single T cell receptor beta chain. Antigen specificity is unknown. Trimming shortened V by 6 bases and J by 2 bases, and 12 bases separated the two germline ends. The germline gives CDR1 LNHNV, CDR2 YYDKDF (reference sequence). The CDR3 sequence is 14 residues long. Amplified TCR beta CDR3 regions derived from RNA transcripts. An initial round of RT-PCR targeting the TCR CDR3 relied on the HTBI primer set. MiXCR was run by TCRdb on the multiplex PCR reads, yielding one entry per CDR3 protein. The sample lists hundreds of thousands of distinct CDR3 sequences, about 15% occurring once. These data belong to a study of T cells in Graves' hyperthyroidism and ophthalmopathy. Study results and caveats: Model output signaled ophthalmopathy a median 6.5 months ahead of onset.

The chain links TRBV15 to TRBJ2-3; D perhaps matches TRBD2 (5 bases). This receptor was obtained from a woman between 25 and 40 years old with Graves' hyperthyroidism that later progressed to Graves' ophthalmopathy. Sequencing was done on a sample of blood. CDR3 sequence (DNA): TGTGCCACCAGGACGGACTTTATCACAGATACGCAGTATTTT. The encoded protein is CATRTDFITDTQYF. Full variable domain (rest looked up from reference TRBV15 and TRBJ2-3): DAMVIQNPRYQVTQFGKPVTLSCSQTLNHNVMYWYQQKSSQAPKLLFHYYDKDFNNEADTPDNFQSRRPNTSFCFLDIRSPGLGDTAMYLCATRTDFITDTQYFGPGTRLTVL.